The rows below give T cell receptor beta chains drawn from one sample of a study of T cells after posttransplantation cyclophosphamide. Profiling relied on immunoSEQ multiplex PCR, and the TCRdb table lists in-frame clones only, not all of them. The top ten hold 2.5% to 3% of the sample, which has 50,000 to 65,000 clones, around 84% seen once. Sample: PBMCs. Every receptor here comes from a man younger than 40 with a blood cancer, CMV-positive, and with a related stem cell donor. The CDR3 runs from the conserved cysteine through the conserved F or W. A D gene is named only where the DNA matches it firmly. Clone size is given for some rows only: seen once, a few or many times, or a class if the clone is expanded.

v_gene: TRBV28
abundance: NA
d_gene: TRBD1
j_gene: TRBJ1-3
CDR3aa: CASSSGTGNGGNTIYF
CDR3nt: TGTGCCAGCAGTTCCGGGACAGGGAATGGTGGAAACACCATATATTTT

v_gene: TRBV21-1
abundance: NA
d_gene: NA
j_gene: TRBJ2-5
CDR3aa: CASKGRDRGGNDETQYF
CDR3nt: TGTGCCAGCAAAGGCCGGGACAGGGGGGGTAATGATGAGACCCAGTACTTC

v_gene: TRBV6-5
abundance: few
d_gene: NA
j_gene: TRBJ1-1
CDR3aa: CASSYSGGRGTEAFF
CDR3nt: TGTGCCAGCAGTTACTCGGGGGGGCGCGGGACTGAAGCTTTCTTT

v_gene: TRBV7-3
abundance: NA
d_gene: NA
j_gene: TRBJ2-5
CDR3aa: CASSPGEVRGETQYF
CDR3nt: TGTGCCAGCAGCCCAGGGGAAGTGAGAGGAGAGACCCAGTACTTC

v_gene: TRBV29-1
abundance: once
d_gene: NA
j_gene: TRBJ1-2
CDR3aa: CSGSTEGVYTF
CDR3nt: TGCAGCGGTTCGACGGAGGGAGTCTACACCTTC

v_gene: TRBV19
abundance: few
d_gene: TRBD1
j_gene: TRBJ1-1
CDR3aa: CASSRTGATEAFF
CDR3nt: TGTGCCAGTAGCAGAACAGGGGCGACTGAAGCTTTCTTT

v_gene: TRBV2
abundance: NA
d_gene: TRBD1
j_gene: TRBJ1-1
CDR3aa: CASRSRQGINTEAFF
CDR3nt: TGTGCCAGCAGGAGCCGACAGGGGATAAACACTGAAGCTTTCTTT

v_gene: TRBV27
abundance: NA
d_gene: TRBD1
j_gene: TRBJ2-7
CDR3aa: CASSRKTGGPSYEQYF
CDR3nt: TGTGCCAGCAGTCGAAAAACAGGGGGTCCCTCCTACGAGCAGTACTTC

v_gene: TRBV9
abundance: NA
d_gene: TRBD1
j_gene: TRBJ1-1
CDR3aa: CASSVGGQVVNTEAFF
CDR3nt: TGTGCCAGCAGCGTAGGGGGACAGGTGGTGAACACTGAAGCTTTCTTT

v_gene: TRBV6-5
abundance: NA
d_gene: NA
j_gene: TRBJ2-7
CDR3aa: CASSYPSGSSYEQYF
CDR3nt: TGTGCCAGCAGTTACCCCTCGGGGAGCTCCTACGAGCAGTACTTC

v_gene: TRBV4-1
abundance: once
d_gene: TRBD2
j_gene: TRBJ2-2
CDR3aa: CASSRVPGLAGQNTGELFF
CDR3nt: TGCGCCAGCAGTCGGGTCCCGGGACTAGCGGGGCAGAACACCGGGGAGCTGTTTTTT

v_gene: TRBV18
abundance: NA
d_gene: TRBD1
j_gene: TRBJ1-1
CDR3aa: CASSPGTGGGITEAFF
CDR3nt: TGTGCCAGCTCACCAGGGACAGGGGGCGGGATCACTGAAGCTTTCTTT

v_gene: TRBV10-1
abundance: NA
d_gene: NA
j_gene: TRBJ1-5
CDR3aa: CASRLDRNHQPQHF
CDR3nt: TGCGCCAGCAGACTCGACAGGAACCATCAGCCCCAGCATTTT

v_gene: TRBV6-1
abundance: NA
d_gene: NA
j_gene: TRBJ1-1
CDR3aa: CASSQIPTGNTEAFF
CDR3nt: TGTGCCAGCAGTCAAATCCCGACAGGGAACACTGAAGCTTTCTTT

v_gene: TRBV18
abundance: NA
d_gene: TRBD1
j_gene: TRBJ2-7
CDR3aa: CASSRQGNNEQYF
CDR3nt: TGTGCCAGCTCACGACAGGGGAACAACGAGCAGTACTTC

v_gene: TRBV7-8
abundance: NA
d_gene: TRBD2
j_gene: TRBJ2-1
CDR3aa: CASSLVGTSRNNEQFF
CDR3nt: TGTGCCAGCAGCTTAGTCGGGACTAGCAGAAACAATGAGCAGTTCTTC

v_gene: TRBV18
abundance: NA
d_gene: NA
j_gene: TRBJ1-1
CDR3aa: CASSPPGLTMNTEAFF
CDR3nt: TGTGCCAGCTCACCACCGGGACTAACGATGAACACTGAAGCTTTCTTT

v_gene: TRBV10-1
abundance: few
d_gene: TRBD1
j_gene: TRBJ1-4
CDR3aa: CASRTPGQGHEKLFF
CDR3nt: TGCGCCAGCAGGACTCCCGGACAGGGTCATGAAAAACTGTTTTTT

v_gene: TRBV5-1
abundance: few
d_gene: TRBD2
j_gene: TRBJ2-1
CDR3aa: CASSSGLASSYNEQFF
CDR3nt: TGCGCCAGCAGCTCGGGACTAGCGAGCTCCTACAATGAGCAGTTCTTC

v_gene: TRBV4-2
abundance: NA
d_gene: TRBD2
j_gene: TRBJ2-7
CDR3aa: CASSQATRTGRGEQYF
CDR3nt: TGTGCCAGCAGCCAAGCAACTAGGACCGGGAGGGGCGAGCAGTACTTC

v_gene: TRBV19
abundance: once
d_gene: TRBD2
j_gene: TRBJ2-5
CDR3aa: CASSIFLRGSFPETQYF
CDR3nt: TGTGCCAGTAGTATATTTCTCCGCGGGAGTTTTCCAGAGACCCAGTACTTC

v_gene: TRBV30
abundance: NA
d_gene: TRBD1
j_gene: TRBJ2-1
CDR3aa: CAWSQGAINEQFF
CDR3nt: TGTGCCTGGAGTCAGGGGGCTATTAATGAGCAGTTCTTC

v_gene: TRBV30
abundance: NA
d_gene: TRBD1
j_gene: TRBJ1-4
CDR3aa: CAWSTTGANEKLFF
CDR3nt: TGTGCCTGGAGTACAACAGGGGCGAACGAAAAACTGTTTTTT

v_gene: TRBV19
abundance: NA
d_gene: TRBD1
j_gene: TRBJ2-1
CDR3aa: CASSLRPGQGAANEQFF
CDR3nt: TGTGCCAGTAGTCTACGACCGGGACAGGGCGCGGCAAATGAGCAGTTCTTC

v_gene: TRBV7-2
abundance: NA
d_gene: NA
j_gene: TRBJ2-7
CDR3aa: CASSLARAESYEQYF
CDR3nt: TGTGCCAGCAGCTTAGCGAGGGCAGAATCCTACGAGCAGTACTTC

v_gene: TRBV28
abundance: NA
d_gene: TRBD2
j_gene: TRBJ2-1
CDR3aa: CASSPSQGATSGRVAYNEQFF
CDR3nt: TGTGCCAGCAGTCCTTCACAGGGGGCGACTAGCGGGAGAGTGGCCTACAATGAGCAGTTCTTC

v_gene: TRBV5-4
abundance: NA
d_gene: TRBD1
j_gene: TRBJ2-3
CDR3aa: CASSRGPASTDTQYF
CDR3nt: TGTGCCAGCAGTAGGGGGCCTGCTAGCACAGATACGCAGTATTTT

v_gene: TRBV9
abundance: NA
d_gene: TRBD1
j_gene: TRBJ2-2
CDR3aa: CASSPQGGTGELFF
CDR3nt: TGTGCCAGCAGCCCACAGGGGGGCACCGGGGAGCTGTTTTTT

v_gene: TRBV5-8
abundance: NA
d_gene: TRBD1
j_gene: TRBJ2-7
CDR3aa: CASSLGTGPYEQYF
CDR3nt: TGTGCCAGCAGCCTTGGGACAGGGCCTTACGAGCAGTACTTC

v_gene: TRBV12-5
abundance: NA
d_gene: TRBD1
j_gene: TRBJ2-1
CDR3aa: CASGTHRTRGTGAWGEQFF
CDR3nt: TGTGCTAGTGGTACGCATCGAACTCGTGGGACAGGGGCTTGGGGTGAGCAGTTCTTC

v_gene: TRBV19
abundance: NA
d_gene: NA
j_gene: TRBJ1-2
CDR3aa: CASSIGGRYIHYGYTF
CDR3nt: TGTGCCAGTAGTATTGGGGGGAGATACATTCACTATGGCTACACCTTC

v_gene: TRBV5-1
abundance: NA
d_gene: TRBD1
j_gene: TRBJ1-2
CDR3aa: CASRGQANSNYGYTF
CDR3nt: TGCGCCAGCAGGGGACAGGCCAATTCTAACTATGGCTACACCTTC